These 14 T cell receptor beta chains came from one sample sequenced in a study of CD8+ T cells in alopecia areata. Extraction and reverse transcription of RNA yielded cDNA as the sequencing template. Data came from immunoSEQ multiplex PCR; TCRdb stores just in-frame clones and leaves some out. This sample includes about 2,700 clones with no singletons; its ten biggest clones take up roughly half. The sequenced sample was lesional skin. Receptors originate from a C3H/HeJ mouse with alopecia areata. The mouse strain carries the MHC haplotype H2-k.

This clone was picked up many times. Mouse names are used for the genes. From the germline J gene comes the end of the CDR3, since the read stops 4 residues before it. The J gene is TRBJ2-7, the V gene TRBV17; 13 bases are a match to TRBD2. Per germline, CDR1 MNHDT and CDR2 YYDKIL. The CDR3 runs to 14 residues. With V trimmed by 6 bases and J by 3 bases, 2 bases remained unmatched. CDR3 bases read: TGTGCTAGCAGACGGGACTGGGGGGGCTAT. Translating gives CASRRDWGGY. In full, the CDR3 reads CASRRDWGGYEQYF.

This clone was seen a handful of times. Genes here carry mouse names. The CDR3 end falls 4 residues outside the read, so it is completed with the germline J gene. The rearrangement links TRBV20 to TRBJ1-2, with a possible D match to TRBD1 (5 bases). The CDR3 spans 12 residues. The V gene lost 0 bases and the J gene lost 3 bases, with 5 bases spanning the gap. Germline V gene sequence: CDR1 GFQATS, CDR2 STVNSAI. The chain's CDR3 is CGARDRDSDYTF. Incomplete CDR3 DNA: TGTGGTGCTAGGGACAGGGACTCC.

This clone was observed at least ten times. The gene names given are mouse names. The CDR3 goes on 4 residues after the read ends, and that part is filled in from the germline J gene. The chain has TRBV31 and TRBJ2-7; 12 bases are a match to TRBD2. The V gene's germline CDR1 is GKSSPN and CDR2 SITVG. CDR3 length equals 14 residues. CDR3 residues: CAWRRGTGGYEQYF. The part of the CDR3 DNA that was read is TGTGCCTGGAGGAGGGGGACTGGGGGGTAT.

This clone was seen ten or more times. TCRdb's protein does not match the DNA translation at residue 12; the protein provided is translated from the DNA. Each gene name is a mouse one. The CDR3 goes on 3 residues after the read ends, and that part is filled in from the germline J gene. The chain carries TRBV19 and TRBJ1-6, with D unresolved. TRBJ1-6 is treated as an ORF (open reading frame) with a function not yet certain. Germline V gene lookup returns CDR1 FNHDT and CDR2 SITEND (reference sequence). Trimming took 2 bases from V and 0 from J, leaving 6 bases between them. The CDR3 contains 15 residues. CDR3 DNA, as far as it was read: TGTGCCAGCAGTATTACACATTCCTATAATTCGCCC. Translation: CASSITHSYNSP. In full, the CDR3 is CASSITHSYNSPLYF.

This clone was seen at least ten times. Here the gene names and germline are mouse. Partial CDR3 DNA: TGCACCTGCAGTGGGACAGAAAACACA. It encodes CTCSGTENT. The CDR3, in full, reads CTCSGTENTEVFF. V usage is TRBV1 and J usage is TRBJ1-1, with D maybe TRBD1 (6 bases). The CDR3 is cut off 4 residues early in the read; its end comes from the germline J gene. CDR1 NSQYPW and CDR2 LRSPGD come from the germline V gene (reference sequence). This CDR3 spans 13 amino acids. V was cut by 4 bases and J by 1 base, with 7 bases left in between. Together with reference TRBV1 and TRBJ1-1, the CDR3 gives the full variable domain: VTLLEQNPRWRLVPRGQAVNLRCILKNSQYPWMSWYQQDLQKQLQWLFTLRSPGDKEVKSLPGADYLATRVTDTELRLQVANMSQGRTLYCTCSGTENTEVFFGKGTRLTVV.

In its sample, this clone was seen many times. Gene names are the mouse ones. The read gets to within 4 residues of the CDR3 end, and the germline J gene fills in the rest. This chain links TRBV2 with TRBJ2-7; TRBD1 is a possible D gene (6 bases). The CDR3 runs 15 residues. The V gene's germline CDR1 is LGHNA and CDR2 YSYQKL. V was clipped by 4 bases and J by 0 bases, with 13 bases between them. The CDR3 loop reads CASSRPRGTSYEQYF. The CDR3 DNA, read in part, is TGTGCCAGCAGCCGCCCAAGGGGGACCTCCTAT.

This clone has only a few counts. Mouse gene names and germline throughout. The CDR3 end lies 4 residues beyond the end of the read and is filled in from the germline J gene. The rearrangement links TRBV2 to TRBJ1-4; 9 bases align to TRBD1. This CDR3 comprises 16 residues. Germline V gene sequence: CDR1 LGHNA, CDR2 YSYQKL. V trimming: 1 base; J trimming: 3 bases; junction bases outside the gene matches: 3. Incomplete CDR3 DNA: TGTGCCAGCAGCCAAGGAGGGGACAGGGCCAACGAA. This sequence encodes CASSQGGDRANE. The CDR3 in its entirety is CASSQGGDRANERLFF.

Within the sample, this clone is large. Gene names are mouse gene names. The CDR3 extends 4 residues past the end of the read, so its final part is completed from the germline J gene. The same CDR3 arises from other DNA sequences in this sample as well. The chain links TRBV14 to TRBJ2-7; D is unresolved. Per germline, CDR1 SGHDT and CDR2 FRDEAV. The CDR3 runs 11 residues. The part of the CDR3 DNA that was read is TGTGCCAGCAGTTTAACAGAT. Encoded protein: CASSLTD. The CDR3 reads in full as CASSLTDEQYF.

In this sample, this clone turned up many times. Gene names are mouse gene names. The read terminates 4 residues before the CDR3 end, so the remaining end is supplied by the germline J gene. The chain links TRBV13-2 to TRBJ1-1; 9 bases fit TRBD1. Germline V gene sequence: CDR1 NNHNN, CDR2 SYGAGS (reference sequence). The CDR3 has 14 residues. Trimming removed 5 bases from V and 3 bases from J; junction bases left unmatched: 5. Incomplete CDR3 DNA: TGTGCCAGCGGGGCCGACAGGGGGGACACA. Amino acids: CASGADRGDT. The entire CDR3 reads CASGADRGDTEVFF.

About this clone: Gene and germline names: mouse. The CDR3 goes on 4 residues after the read ends, and that part is filled in from the germline J gene. The V gene is TRBV13-3, the J gene TRBJ1-2; possible D gene TRBD1, 6 bases. From germline, CDR1 is NNHDY and CDR2 SYVADS. The ends were cut back, 4 bases at V and 2 bases at J, with 9 bases in the middle. The CDR3 runs to 13 residues. The sequenced CDR3 bases are TGTGCCAGCAGTCTGGGGGCGAACTCC. Its translation is CASSLGANS. The full-length CDR3 reads as CASSLGANSDYTF.

This clone appeared many times. Gene labels here are mouse ones. The observed sequence ends 4 residues before the CDR3 terminus, with the missing tail filled in from the germline J gene. The chain carries TRBV14 and TRBJ2-2; TRBD1 is a possible D gene (6 bases). The CDR3 is 15 residues long. In germline, CDR1 is SGHDT, CDR2 FRDEAV. The V end was cut by 2 bases, the J end by 1 base, with 9 bases between. The CDR3 loop is CASSLTGINTGQLYF. Incomplete CDR3 DNA: TGTGCCAGCAGTTTAACAGGGATAAACACCGGG.

This clone was found many times. At residue 13, the TCRdb protein departs from the DNA translation, so the protein shown here was derived from the DNA itself. Gene and germline names: mouse. The read terminates 3 residues ahead of where the CDR3 ends, so the germline J gene completes it. The V gene is TRBV13-1, the J gene TRBJ1-3; 9 bases agree with TRBD1. Germline V gene lookup returns CDR1 NSHNY and CDR2 SYGAGN. This CDR3 comprises 16 residues. The V gene end was trimmed by 2 bases and the J gene end by 4 bases; junction bases not matched to a gene: 7. CDR3 DNA, as far as it was read: TGTGCCAGCAGTGACCTCCGGGACAGGGAAGGAAATACG. Amino acid sequence: CASSDLRDREGNT. The full CDR3 reads CASSDLRDREGNTLYF.

This clone was recorded a few times. Gene names and germline refer to mouse. The part of the CDR3 DNA that was read is TGTGCCAGCAGTCCCGGGACATCAAACACA. Its protein is CASSPGTSNT. Given in full, the CDR3 is CASSPGTSNTEVFF. The chain combines TRBV24 with TRBJ1-1; D may be TRBD1 (6 bases). The sequenced fragment ends 4 residues before the CDR3 boundary, so the rest is inferred from the germline J gene. Trimming pared 4 bases from V and 0 bases from J, leaving 9 bases between. The V gene's germline CDR1 is KGHTA and CDR2 FRNEEI. The CDR3 runs 14 residues.

This clone has a count of ten or more. The gene names here belong to mouse. The read falls 4 residues short of the CDR3 end, and the missing part is taken from the germline J gene. V gene TRBV13-1 combines with J gene TRBJ2-4, with 7 bases that match TRBD2. V dropped 5 bases and J dropped 3; count of bases not matched to a gene: 9. Germline-derived CDR1 and CDR2 are NSHNY and SYGAGN. This CDR3 region has 15 residues. The CDR3 loop reads CASSPDWALQNTLYF. The part of the CDR3 DNA that was read is TGTGCCAGCAGCCCTGACTGGGCCCTACAAAAC.